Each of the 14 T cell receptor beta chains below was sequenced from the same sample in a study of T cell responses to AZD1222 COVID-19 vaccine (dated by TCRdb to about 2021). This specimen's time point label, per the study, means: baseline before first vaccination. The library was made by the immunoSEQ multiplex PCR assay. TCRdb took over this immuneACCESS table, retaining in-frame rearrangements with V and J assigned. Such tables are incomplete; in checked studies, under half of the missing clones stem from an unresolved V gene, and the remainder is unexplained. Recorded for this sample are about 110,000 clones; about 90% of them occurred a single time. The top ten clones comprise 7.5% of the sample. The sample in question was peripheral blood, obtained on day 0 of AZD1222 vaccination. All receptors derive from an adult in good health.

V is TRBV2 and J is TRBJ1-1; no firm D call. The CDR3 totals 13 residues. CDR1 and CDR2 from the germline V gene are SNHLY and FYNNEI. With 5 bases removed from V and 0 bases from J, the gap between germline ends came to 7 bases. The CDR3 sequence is CASSYTVNTEAFF. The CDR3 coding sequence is TGTGCCAGCAGTTACACAGTGAACACTGAAGCTTTCTTT.

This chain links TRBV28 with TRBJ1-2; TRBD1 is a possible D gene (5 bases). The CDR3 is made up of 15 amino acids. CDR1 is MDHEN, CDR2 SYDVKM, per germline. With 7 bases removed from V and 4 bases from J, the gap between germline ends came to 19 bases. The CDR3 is CASNLGGSNSYGYTF. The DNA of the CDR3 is TGTGCCAGCAACCTGGGGGGGTCGAACAGCTATGGCTACACCTTC.

The DNA for the CDR3 is TGTGCCAGCAGCCAAGGCGAGGGGCATCAAGCTTTCTTT. Amino acid sequence: CASSQGEGHQAFF. V and J are TRBV3-1 (or the pseudogene TRBV3-2) and TRBJ1-1, with D tentatively TRBD1 (5 bases). The CDR3 length is 13 residues. V was shortened by 1 base and J by 9 bases, with 12 bases between the two germline ends. Germline CDR1 reads LGHDT; CDR2 reads YNNKEL (reference sequence).

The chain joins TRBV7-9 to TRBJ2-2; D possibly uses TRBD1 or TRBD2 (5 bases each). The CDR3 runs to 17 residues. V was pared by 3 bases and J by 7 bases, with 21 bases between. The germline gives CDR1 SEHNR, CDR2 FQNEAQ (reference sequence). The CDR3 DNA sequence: TGTGCCAGCAGCTTCGAGCAGGGTACCCCCCGGGGCGGGGAGCTGTTTTTT. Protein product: CASSFEQGTPRGGELFF.

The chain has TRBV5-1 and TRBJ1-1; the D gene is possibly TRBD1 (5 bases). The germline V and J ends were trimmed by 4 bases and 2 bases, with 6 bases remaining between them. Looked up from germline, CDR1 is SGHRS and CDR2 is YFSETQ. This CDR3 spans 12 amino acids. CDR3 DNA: TGCGCCAGCAGCCAGGGTAACACTGAAGCTTTCTTT. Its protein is CASSQGNTEAFF.

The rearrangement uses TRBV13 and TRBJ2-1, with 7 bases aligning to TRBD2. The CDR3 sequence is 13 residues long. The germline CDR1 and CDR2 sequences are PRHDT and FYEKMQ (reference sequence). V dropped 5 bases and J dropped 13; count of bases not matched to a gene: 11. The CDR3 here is CASSAGERGEQFF. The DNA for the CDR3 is TGTGCCAGCAGCGCGGGGGAACGGGGGGAACAGTTCTTC.

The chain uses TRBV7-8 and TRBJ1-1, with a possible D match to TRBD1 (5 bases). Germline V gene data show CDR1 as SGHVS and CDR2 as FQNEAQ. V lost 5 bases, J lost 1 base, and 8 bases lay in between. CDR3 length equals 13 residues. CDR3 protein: CASSLDRNTEAFF. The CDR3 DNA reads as TGTGCCAGCAGCCTAGACAGGAACACTGAAGCTTTCTTT.

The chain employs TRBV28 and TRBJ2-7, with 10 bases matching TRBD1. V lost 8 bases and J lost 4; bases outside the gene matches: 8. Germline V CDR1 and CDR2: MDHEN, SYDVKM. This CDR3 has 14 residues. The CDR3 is CASVQQDRGYEQYF. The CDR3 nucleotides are TGTGCCAGCGTTCAGCAGGACAGGGGGTACGAGCAGTACTTC.

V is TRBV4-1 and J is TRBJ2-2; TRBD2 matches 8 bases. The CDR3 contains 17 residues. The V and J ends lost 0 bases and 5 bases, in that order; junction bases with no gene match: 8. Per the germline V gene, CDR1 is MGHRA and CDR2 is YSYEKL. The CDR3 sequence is CASSQESERERTGELFF. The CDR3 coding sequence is TGCGCCAGCAGCCAAGAATCAGAGCGGGAGAGGACCGGGGAGCTGTTTTTT.

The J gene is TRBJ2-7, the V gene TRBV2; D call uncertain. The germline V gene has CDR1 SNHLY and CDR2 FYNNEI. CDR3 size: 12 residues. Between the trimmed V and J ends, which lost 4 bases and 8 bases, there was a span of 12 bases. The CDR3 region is CASSARVSKQYF. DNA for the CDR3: TGTGCCAGCAGTGCTCGGGTCAGTAAGCAGTACTTC.

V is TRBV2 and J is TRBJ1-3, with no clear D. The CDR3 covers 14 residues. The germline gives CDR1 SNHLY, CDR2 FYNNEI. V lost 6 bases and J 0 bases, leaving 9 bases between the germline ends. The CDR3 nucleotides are TGTGCCAGCAGGAAGACCCACTCTGGAAACACCATATATTTT. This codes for CASRKTHSGNTIYF.

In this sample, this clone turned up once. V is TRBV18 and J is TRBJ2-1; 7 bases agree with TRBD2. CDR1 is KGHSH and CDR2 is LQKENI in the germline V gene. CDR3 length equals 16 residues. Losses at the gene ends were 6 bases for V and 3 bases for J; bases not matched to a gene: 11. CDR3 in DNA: TGTGCCAGCTCCCCTGTCGTGGGAGGGCTCTACAATGAGCAGTTCTTC. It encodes CASSPVVGGLYNEQFF.

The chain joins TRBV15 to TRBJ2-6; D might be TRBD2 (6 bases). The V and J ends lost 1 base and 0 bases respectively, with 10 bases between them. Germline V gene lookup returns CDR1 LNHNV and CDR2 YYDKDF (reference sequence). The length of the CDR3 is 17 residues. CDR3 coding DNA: TGTGCCACCAGCAGAGGAGGAGGGGACTCTGGGGCCAACGTCCTGACTTTC. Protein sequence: CATSRGGGDSGANVLTF.

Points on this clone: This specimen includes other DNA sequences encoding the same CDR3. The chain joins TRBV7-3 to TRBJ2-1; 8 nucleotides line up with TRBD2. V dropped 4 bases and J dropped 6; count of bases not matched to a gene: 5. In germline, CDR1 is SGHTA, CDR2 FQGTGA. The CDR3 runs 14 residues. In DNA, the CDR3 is TGTGCCAGCAGCTCCCCGGGGGGGAGCAATGAGCAGTTCTTC. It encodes CASSSPGGSNEQFF.